This entry lists 25 T cell receptor beta chains sequenced from one sample in a study of T cells in Graves' hyperthyroidism and ophthalmopathy. The CDR3 regions of TCR beta were amplified from RNA transcripts. The HTBI set primed first-round TCR CDR3 RT-PCR. TCRdb analysed the multiplex PCR reads with MiXCR anew, one entry per CDR3 protein. This repertoire shows fewer than 45,000 distinct CDR3 sequences, less than 50% found once; its top ten account for approximately 6.2%. Sequencing was carried out using blood. Receptors originate from a woman in her forties or fifties with Graves' hyperthyroidism that later progressed to Graves' ophthalmopathy.

This clonotype is deemed medium-sized. The genes are TRBV20-1 and TRBJ2-1; D might be TRBD1 (7 bases). The CDR3 contains 15 residues. V lost 5 bases, J lost 3 bases, and 17 bases lay in between. Germline values: CDR1 DFQATT, CDR2 SNEGSKA (reference sequence). The CDR3 bases are TGCAGTGCTGGGGGGTGGGACAGATACTACAATGAGCAGTTCTTC. This sequence encodes CSAGGWDRYYNEQFF.

This clonotype was found many times. The rearrangement joins TRBV14 to TRBJ1-4, with D maybe TRBD1 (6 bases). The CDR3 spans 14 residues. V was shortened by 3 bases and J by 8 bases, with 13 bases between the two germline ends. Germline V CDR1 and CDR2: SGHDN, FVKESK. The CDR3 bases are TGTGCCAGCAGCCATCCCGGGGGGCAAGAAAAACTGTTTTTT. Its translation: CASSHPGGQEKLFF.

This clonotype occurred many times. The chain carries TRBV16 and TRBJ1-2; D not resolved. The CDR3 is made up of 14 amino acids. V lost 1 base to trimming and J lost 5 bases, with 11 bases between them. CDR1 is KGHSY, CDR2 FQNENV, per germline. The CDR3 DNA follows: TGTGCCAGCAGCCAATTATCGGGGTGGTATGGCTACACCTTC. Protein sequence: CASSQLSGWYGYTF.

This clonotype appeared many times. The V call is TRBV6-4, the J call TRBJ1-6, with TRBD1 identical over 7 bases. V trimming: 6 bases; J trimming: 5 bases; junction bases outside the gene matches: 1. CDR1 MRHNA and CDR2 SNTAGT come from the germline V gene. CDR3 length: 13 amino acids. CDR3 bases: TGTGCCAGCAGGCAGGGGGATAATTCACCCCTCCACTTT. Protein sequence: CASRQGDNSPLHF.

With respect to this clonotype: Here the CDR3 omits its conserved ending phenylalanine or tryptophan, so a read error is the likely source. The DNA is left out, because the CDR3 cannot be placed on it with certainty; the CDR3 is given as TCRdb lists it. CDR3 amino acids: CASSLGWLAG. This chain connects TRBV5-6 to TRBJ2-7; the DNA was not used to check the table's D call, TRBD2. CDR1 and CDR2 (germline): SGHDT, YYEEEE. The CDR3 is 10 amino acids long, termini counted.

This clonotype was recorded many times. This sequence joins TRBV20-1 and TRBJ2-7; a weak D match, TRBD2 (5 bases). The CDR3 runs to 15 residues. The V and J ends lost 4 bases and 2 bases respectively, with 18 bases between them. Germline V CDR1 and CDR2: DFQATT, SNEGSKA (reference sequence). The CDR3 DNA follows: TGCAGTGCTAAAGATCGGCGGGCGCTACCCTACGAGCAGTACTTC. Amino acids: CSAKDRRALPYEQYF.

The table lists this clonotype with many counts. This chain connects TRBV6-5 to TRBJ1-3; D gene ambiguous. The germline V gene encodes CDR1 MNHEY and CDR2 SVGAGI. This CDR3 region has 14 residues. The V gene lost 2 bases and the J gene lost 2 bases, with 7 bases spanning the gap. The CDR3: CASSYSDTGNTIYF. The CDR3 region has the DNA TGTGCCAGCAGTTACAGTGACACTGGAAACACCATATATTTT.

This sequence joins TRBV7-2 and TRBJ1-1; D is uncertain. Germline CDR1 SGHTA, CDR2 FQGNSA. V was shortened by 3 bases and J by 7 bases, with 18 bases between the two germline ends. The CDR3 totals 15 residues. For the CDR3, the DNA is TGTGCCAGCAGCTTCGGACTAGCGGGAGACAATGAAGCTTTCTTT. It specifies CASSFGLAGDNEAFF. Complete variable domain (other parts from reference TRBV7-2 and TRBJ1-1): GAGVSQSPSNKVTEKGKDVELRCDPISGHTALYWYRQSLGQGLEFLIYFQGNSAPDKSGLPSDRFSAERTGGSVSTLTIQRTQQEDSAVYLCASSFGLAGDNEAFFGQGTRLTVV.

This clonotype was counted ten times or more. The chain has TRBV11-1 and TRBJ1-5; D remains unclear. The germline V and J ends were trimmed by 4 bases and 4 bases, with 8 bases remaining between them. From germline, CDR1 is SGHAT and CDR2 FQDESV (reference sequence). The length of the CDR3 is 13 residues. CDR3 in amino acids: CASSSRRNQPQHF. The CDR3 nucleotides are TGTGCCAGCAGCTCCCGACGGAATCAGCCCCAGCATTTT.

This clonotype occurred many times. The CDR3 protein is CASSLRGRHYRRETQYF. CDR3 DNA: TGTGCCAGCAGCTTACGCGGACGTCACTACCGAAGGGAGACCCAGTACTTC. J is TRBJ2-5 and V is TRBV11-2; no firm D call. The CDR3 contains 17 residues. Trimming cost V 2 bases and J 5 bases, with 21 bases left between them. Germline lookup yields CDR1 SGHAT and CDR2 FQNNGV.

V usage is TRBV6-6 and J usage is TRBJ2-7; perhaps D is TRBD1 or TRBD2 (5 bases each). The CDR3 contains 12 residues. CDR1 is MNHNY, CDR2 SVGAGI, per germline (reference sequence). Trimming left V 6 bases short and J 6 bases short, with 12 bases between. Written as DNA, the CDR3 is TGTGCCAGCAGCCTGGGGGTGGGCGAGCAGTACTTC. It specifies CASSLGVGEQYF.

V usage is TRBV7-3 and J usage is TRBJ2-2; D not resolved. Germline V gives CDR1 SGHTA, CDR2 FQGTGA. CDR3 length: 12 amino acids. Trimming shortened V by 5 bases and J by 7 bases, and 8 bases separated the two germline ends. This chain's CDR3 is CASSPAGGELFF. CDR3 DNA sequence: TGTGCCAGCAGCCCCGCTGGCGGGGAGCTGTTTTTT.

The chain carries TRBV11-2 and TRBJ2-6; 7 bases line up with TRBD1. CDR3 length equals 18 residues. Germline-derived CDR1 and CDR2 are SGHAT and FQNNGV. J gave up 2 bases and V 4 bases, and 11 bases lay outside the gene matches. DNA of the CDR3: TGTGCCAGCAGCTCGCCGGGACAGATTGAAGCTGGGGCCAACGTCCTGACTTTC. Residues: CASSSPGQIEAGANVLTF. Based on the CDR3 plus reference TRBV11-2 and TRBJ2-6, the full variable domain is EAGVAQSPRYKIIEKRQSVAFWCNPISGHATLYWYQQILGQGPKLLIQFQNNGVVDDSQLPKDRFSAERLKGVDSTLKIQPAKLEDSAVYLCASSSPGQIEAGANVLTFGAGSRLTVL.

In this sample, this clonotype turned up many times. The genes are TRBV30 and TRBJ2-6, with TRBD1 identical over 8 bases. The CDR3 totals 14 residues. Germline values: CDR1 GTSNPN, CDR2 SVGIG (reference sequence). After removal of 5 bases from V and 10 bases from J, the junction contained 10 bases not matched to a gene. CDR3: CAWADRVQPNVLTF. The CDR3 coding sequence is TGTGCCTGGGCGGACAGGGTCCAACCGAACGTCCTGACTTTC.

The CDR3, as DNA: TGCGCCAGCAGCCCGGGACAGGGGAGCACAGATACGCAGTATTTT. Its translation is CASSPGQGSTDTQYF. V gene TRBV5-1 combines with J gene TRBJ2-3, with TRBD1 matching over 10 bases. Trimming cost V 4 bases and J 0 bases; bases outside gene matches: 2. The germline V gene encodes CDR1 SGHRS and CDR2 YFSETQ. The CDR3 sequence is 15 residues long.

This clonotype was seen many times. The rearrangement uses TRBV4-2 and TRBJ2-7; perhaps TRBD1 as D (6 bases). Germline assignment: CDR1 LGHNA and CDR2 YNFKEQ. Trimming removed 0 bases at V and 2 bases at J, with 20 bases between. This CDR3 is 18 amino acids long. CDR3 DNA: TGTGCCAGCAGCCAAGATTTGTCAAGGGGGACGGTCGCCTACGAGCAGTACTTC. This translates into CASSQDLSRGTVAYEQYF.

This clonotype was seen once. The genes are TRBV12-3 or TRBV12-4 and TRBJ2-1, with 11 positions matching TRBD2. The junction had 4 bases not matched to a gene; V was cut back by 5 bases and J by 1 base. The CDR3 is 16 residues long. CDR3 DNA sequence: TGTGCCAGCAGTACTAGCGGGAGTGATTCCTACAATGAGCAGTTCTTC. Encoded protein: CASSTSGSDSYNEQFF.

The CDR3 region is CASSEIYRTEAFF. The CDR3 coding sequence is TGTGCCAGCAGTGAAATCTATCGCACTGAAGCTTTCTTT. The chain carries TRBV2 and TRBJ1-1; D call uncertain. Germline assignment: CDR1 SNHLY and CDR2 FYNNEI. This CDR3 is built from 13 residues. The V end was cut by 2 bases, the J end by 4 bases, with 8 bases between.

This rearrangement joins TRBV10-1 to TRBJ1-6; D is perhaps TRBD1 (5 bases). Germline assignment: CDR1 WNHNN and CDR2 SYGVQD (reference sequence). This CDR3 has 15 amino acids. V lost 5 bases and J 7 bases, leaving 15 bases between the germline ends. DNA for the CDR3: TGCGCCAGCAGTATGAGTAACAGGCAGAATTCACCCCTCCACTTT. As protein: CASSMSNRQNSPLHF.

The CDR3 coding sequence is TGTGCCAGAGAGAGGGGACTAGCGGGAGAGTGCGGCTACGAGCAGTACTTC. The encoded protein is CARERGLAGECGYEQYF. The rearrangement links TRBV9 to TRBJ2-7; 14 bases line up with TRBD2. Looked up from germline, CDR1 is SGDLS and CDR2 is YYNGEE. This CDR3 region has 17 residues. With V trimmed by 8 bases and J by 3 bases, 13 bases remained unmatched.

The sample holds a few counts of this clonotype. The chain combines TRBV30 with TRBJ2-3, with 16 bases matching TRBD2. The CDR3 sequence is 17 residues long. Germline V gene data show CDR1 as GTSNPN and CDR2 as SVGIG (reference sequence). V lost 5 bases to trimming and J lost 10 bases; unmatched junction nucleotides: 15. CDR3: CAWEGLAGGKSLRAQYF. In nucleotides, the CDR3 is TGTGCCTGGGAGGGACTAGCGGGAGGGAAGAGCCTTCGAGCGCAGTATTTT. Looking up the rest from reference TRBV30 and TRBJ2-3 gives the full variable domain: SQTIHQWPATLVQPVGSPLSLECTVEGTSNPNLYWYRQAAGRGLQLLFYSVGIGQISSEVPQNLSASRPQDRQFILSSKKLLLSDSGFYLCAWEGLAGGKSLRAQYFGPGTRLTVL.

This clonotype has ten or more counts. V gene TRBV6-5 combines with J gene TRBJ2-2; the match to TRBD2 covers 12 bases. The CDR3 contains 17 residues. The germline gives CDR1 MNHEY, CDR2 SVGAGI. With 5 bases clipped from V and 8 bases from J, the junction kept 12 bases outside the gene matches. CDR3 bases: TGTGCCAGCAGTCCTCTAGCGGGAGGGCCGGTTGGTGGGGAGCTGTTTTTT. Protein product: CASSPLAGGPVGGELFF.

This clonotype was seen repeatedly, ten times or more. The chain carries TRBV6-6 and TRBJ1-2; D not resolved. Between the trimmed V and J ends, which lost 4 bases and 10 bases, there was a span of 10 bases. There are 11 residues in the CDR3. Germline V lookup: CDR1 MNHNY, CDR2 SVGAGI (reference sequence). CDR3 nucleotides: TGTGCCAGCAGTTCGAGACCGGACTACACCTTC. It codes for CASSSRPDYTF.

This clonotype appeared many times. The chain recombines TRBV20-1 with TRBJ1-2, with D possibly matching TRBD1 (6 bases). There are 14 residues in the CDR3. Germline loops: CDR1 DFQATT, CDR2 SNEGSKA (reference sequence). Deletions cut 0 bases from V and 7 bases from J, with 15 bases between. DNA of the CDR3: TGCAGTGCTAGAGATCTGGGGGCTTCCTCTGGCTACACCTTC. Translated, it gives CSARDLGASSGYTF.

This clonotype qualifies as medium-sized. This rearrangement joins TRBV20-1 to TRBJ1-2; D uncertain. The CDR3 is made up of 12 amino acids. Trimming took off 1 base at V and 3 bases at J, with 6 bases between the two ends. Germline CDR1 and CDR2: DFQATT and SNEGSKA (reference sequence). The CDR3 sequence: CSARVVYYGYTF. CDR3 DNA sequence: TGCAGTGCTAGAGTAGTCTACTATGGCTACACCTTC.